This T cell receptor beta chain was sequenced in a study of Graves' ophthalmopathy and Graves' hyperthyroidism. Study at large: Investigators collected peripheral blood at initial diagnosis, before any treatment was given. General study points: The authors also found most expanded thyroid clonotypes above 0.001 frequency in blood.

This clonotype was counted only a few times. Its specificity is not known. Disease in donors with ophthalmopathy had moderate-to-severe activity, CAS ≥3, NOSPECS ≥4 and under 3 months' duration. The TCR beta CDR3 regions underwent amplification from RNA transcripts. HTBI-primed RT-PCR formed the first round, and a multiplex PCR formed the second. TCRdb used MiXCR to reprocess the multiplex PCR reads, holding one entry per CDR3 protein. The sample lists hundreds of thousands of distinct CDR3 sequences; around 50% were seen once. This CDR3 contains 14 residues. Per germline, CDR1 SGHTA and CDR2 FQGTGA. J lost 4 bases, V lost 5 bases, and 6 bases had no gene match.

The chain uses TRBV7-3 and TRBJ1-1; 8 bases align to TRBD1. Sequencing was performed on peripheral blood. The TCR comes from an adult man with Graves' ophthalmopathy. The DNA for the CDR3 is TGTGCCAGCAGCCCCCATGGACAGGGCACTGAAGCTTTCTTT. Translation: CASSPHGQGTEAFF.